These 17 T cell receptor beta chains share one sample of origin, sequenced in a study of molecular identifiers for immune sequencing clone quantification. MiXCR, applied by TCRdb to the PCR reads, yields one record per CDR3 protein. Here the sample spans 550,000 to 750,000 distinct CDR3 sequences, roughly 21% being singletons. Sequencing input: naive CD8+ T cells from blood, with Jurkat cell RNA spiked in. Subset meaning: FACS-sorted CD8+CD4-CCR7+CD45RA+ naive T cells. All receptors come from a human donor in good health. Some libraries in this study had Jurkat cell RNA spiked in.

This clonotype was counted only a few times. The rearrangement joins TRBV2 to TRBJ1-2; D ambiguous. Germline-derived CDR1 and CDR2 are SNHLY and FYNNEI. The CDR3 is made up of 10 amino acids. Trimming stripped 10 bases from V and 8 bases from J, with 11 bases between. Here the CDR3 reads CAKKTEGYTF. The DNA for the CDR3 is TGTGCCAAAAAAACAGAAGGCTACACCTTC.

This clonotype came up once. A much more abundant neighbour one base away suggests this may be a read error. The chain joins TRBV12-3 or TRBV12-4 to TRBJ2-7; D is ambiguous. The CDR3 is 15 amino acids. Trimming took 6 bases from V and 5 from J, leaving 20 bases between them. The CDR3 bases are TGTGCCAGCAGCCTTGCCCCTAGGGCTTCCCACGAGCAGTACTTC. As protein: CASSLAPRASHEQYF.

At least ten counts were recorded for this clonotype. The V gene is TRBV7-9, the J gene TRBJ2-7; either TRBD1 or TRBD2 may fit D (5 bases each). CDR3 length: 14 amino acids. V lost 4 bases and J lost 6, with 16 bases in between. The germline CDR1 and CDR2 sequences are SEHNR and FQNEAQ (reference sequence). Here the CDR3 reads CASSSDSRGSEQYF. The CDR3 DNA follows: TGTGCCAGCAGCTCAGACAGCCGGGGTTCCGAGCAGTACTTC.

This clonotype was seen a few times. One end of the junction varies from germline; a read error may be responsible. The J gene is TRBJ2-7, the V gene TRBV6-2 or TRBV6-3; a possible D gene is TRBD2 (6 bases). This CDR3 has 14 residues. Germline V CDR1 and CDR2: MNHEY, SVGEGT. CDR3: CASTRLLKDYEQHF. The CDR3 region has the DNA TGTGCCAGCACAAGACTTTTGAAGGACTACGAGCAGCACTTC.

This clonotype has a handful of counts. A much larger clone lies one base from this, so it may be a read error. No conserved phenylalanine or tryptophan ends this CDR3, so it is likely a read error. The chain joins TRBV24-1 to TRBJ2-1; 7 bases fit TRBD1. CDR1 KGHDR and CDR2 SFDVKD come from the germline V gene. The CDR3 has 16 residues. Trimming at V came to 8 bases and at J to 5 bases, leaving 14 bases not matched to a gene. The CDR3 region is CATINAPGQHHNEQFL. The DNA of the CDR3 is TGTGCCACCATTAATGCCCCGGGACAGCACCACAATGAGCAGTTCCTC.

With regard to this clonotype: A much larger clone sits a single nucleotide away, making a read error possible. The V call is TRBV4-3, the J call TRBJ2-7; the match to TRBD1 covers 9 bases. The CDR3 length is 15 residues. CDR1 and CDR2 from the germline V gene are LGHNA and YSLEER. The CDR3 sequence is CAGSHKTGGKNEQYF. Written as DNA, the CDR3 is TGCGCCGGCAGCCACAAAACAGGGGGCAAGAATGAGCAGTACTTC.

This clonotype came up a few times. The V and J genes are TRBV28 and TRBJ1-3; TRBD1 aligns across 7 bases. Trimming cost V 10 bases and J 3 bases; bases outside gene matches: 9. The CDR3 runs 14 residues. CDR1 MDHEN and CDR2 SYDVKM come from the germline V gene. The CDR3 region is CATNFRDSGNTIYF. CDR3 nucleotide sequence: TGTGCCACCAACTTCCGGGACAGTGGAAACACCATATATTTT.

This clonotype was detected many times. V usage is TRBV19 and J usage is TRBJ1-1; 8 positions agree with TRBD1. V shed 3 bases, J shed 11 bases, and the junction held 14 bases outside the gene matches. The CDR3 covers 15 residues. Germline CDR1 and CDR2: LNHDA and SQIVND (reference sequence). The CDR3 spells CASSIGSGQGPQAFF. The CDR3 DNA reads as TGTGCCAGTAGTATCGGATCAGGACAGGGTCCGCAGGCTTTCTTT.

In its sample, this clonotype was seen many times. V gene TRBV30 combines with J gene TRBJ1-5, with D uncertain. The V end was cut by 0 bases, the J end by 0 bases, with 3 bases between. Germline V gene lookup returns CDR1 GTSNPN and CDR2 SVGIG (reference sequence). The CDR3 is 13 amino acids. The CDR3 DNA follows: TGTGCCTGGAGTGTAAGTAGCAATCAGCCCCAGCATTTT. Translated: CAWSVSSNQPQHF. The variable domain in full, with the rest retrieved from reference TRBV30 and TRBJ1-5, is SQTIHQWPATLVQPVGSPLSLECTVEGTSNPNLYWYRQAAGRGLQLLFYSVGIGQISSEVPQNLSASRPQDRQFILSSKKLLLSDSGFYLCAWSVSSNQPQHFGDGTRLSIL.

DNA of the CDR3: TGTGCCAGCATAACCGGGACAGGGACGAACACTGAAGCTTTCTTT. This gives the protein CASITGTGTNTEAFF. J is TRBJ1-1 and V is TRBV6-9; 9 bases fit TRBD1. CDR1 and CDR2 from the germline V gene are MNHGY and SVAAGI. Unmatched junction bases numbered 7, after V lost 7 bases and J lost 1 base. CDR3 length equals 15 residues.

This clonotype was recorded many times. The CDR3 loop reads CASSVEDTEGSEKLFF. In nucleotides, the CDR3 is TGTGCCAGCAGTGTGGAAGACACCGAAGGGAGTGAAAAACTGTTTTTT. The chain employs TRBV2 and TRBJ1-4, with no clear D. This CDR3 region has 16 residues. Germline assignment: CDR1 SNHLY and CDR2 FYNNEI. The V and J ends lost 4 bases and 7 bases respectively, with 19 bases between them.

V gene TRBV10-3 combines with J gene TRBJ1-5; 10 bases are a match to TRBD1. Germline CDR1 is ENHRY and CDR2 is SYGVKD. V was clipped by 6 bases and J by 6 bases; unmatched bases: 11. The CDR3 totals 16 residues. The CDR3 region has the DNA TGTGCCATCAGCGCGGACAGGGGGGACGAGACTCAGCCCCAGCATTTT. Protein: CAISADRGDETQPQHF.

Only a few counts were recorded for this clonotype. This chain uses TRBV7-9 with TRBJ2-1; 11 nucleotides line up with TRBD2. This CDR3 has 19 amino acids. Losses at the gene ends were 1 base for V and 0 bases for J; bases not matched to a gene: 8. CDR1 and CDR2 (germline): SEHNR, FQNEAQ (reference sequence). In DNA form, the CDR3 reads TGTGCCAGCAGCTTAGGTCTAGCGGGAGGCACAGACTCCTACAATGAGCAGTTCTTC. Residues: CASSLGLAGGTDSYNEQFF.

The sample holds many counts of this clonotype. V gene TRBV29-1 combines with J gene TRBJ2-7, with 9 bases matching TRBD1. Germline V gene lookup returns CDR1 SQVTM and CDR2 ANQGSEA. V gave up 2 bases and J gave up 4 bases; unmatched junction bases: 12. The CDR3 has 16 residues. In DNA, the CDR3 is TGCAGCGTTGAACTAAGACGCGGACAGGGGACTTACGAGCAGTACTTC. It translates to CSVELRRGQGTYEQYF.

At least ten counts were recorded for this clonotype. This chain links TRBV6-2 or TRBV6-3 with TRBJ1-6; TRBD1 might be the D (6 bases). V shed 2 bases and J shed 5 bases, with 10 bases lying between them. This CDR3 comprises 15 residues. The germline V gene encodes CDR1 MNHEY and CDR2 SVGEGT. CDR3 protein: CASSYPDSNNSPLHF. The CDR3 DNA reads TGTGCCAGCAGTTACCCGGACAGCAATAATTCACCCCTCCACTTT.

As for this clonotype: A read error may explain this, as a much larger clone is one base away. The chain links TRBV7-2 to TRBJ2-7; tentatively, D is TRBD2 (6 bases). The V gene's germline CDR1 is SGHTA and CDR2 FQGNSA. The CDR3 extends over 15 amino acids. The V and J ends lost 5 bases and 9 bases respectively, with 23 bases between them. The CDR3 sequence: CASSPTFPSDGGQYF. The CDR3 DNA is TGTGCCAGCAGCCCGACGTTTCCTAGCGATGGCGGGCAGTACTTC.

This clonotype was seen ten or more times. The rearrangement joins TRBV19 to TRBJ1-5; tentative D call: TRBD1 (6 bases). V lost 7 bases, J lost 2 bases, and 15 bases lay in between. CDR1 and CDR2 from the germline V gene are LNHDA and SQIVND (reference sequence). The length of the CDR3 is 15 residues. In DNA form, the CDR3 reads TGTGCCAGTAATTGGGCACAGGGTGGCAATCAGCCCCAGCATTTT. It codes for CASNWAQGGNQPQHF.